This T cell receptor (beta chain) was captured by sequencing in a study of blood T cells in healthy people across ages. Overall study results and limits: Versus aged donors, long-lived donors had higher diversity and more naive CD4+ cells.

In germline, CDR1 is MDHEN, CDR2 SYDVKM. V dropped 5 bases and J dropped 4; count of bases not matched to a gene: 10. The CDR3 has 16 residues. As to this clonotype: Its antigen is undetermined.

A second PCR of 7 to 11 cycles used a sample-barcoded 5' primer and a J-beta primer mix. One entry per CDR3 protein results from TCRdb running MiXCR on the 5' RACE reads. This sample carries some 1,800,000 distinct CDR3 sequences, roughly two fifths of them seen once, and the ten largest clones take more than 20%. The TCR originated in a human donor in good health. V is TRBV28 and J is TRBJ2-2, with TRBD1 identical over 7 bases. Sequencing was carried out using blood. The CDR3 loop is CASSTDRVEVTGELFF. DNA for the CDR3: TGTGCCAGCAGTACAGACAGGGTGGAAGTCACCGGGGAGCTGTTTTTT.